The sequence of this T cell receptor beta chain was determined in a study of PD-1 blockade in classical Hodgkin lymphoma. Whole-study results and caveats: Before treatment, TCR diversity in newly diagnosed patients was reportedly lower than in healthy donors. Prior to therapy, complete responders displayed diversity much like that of newly diagnosed patients.

In every patient, relapse followed autologous stem cell transplantation, while exposure to brentuximab vedotin differed. Isolation of CD8+ T cells from thawed PBMCs used magnetic negative selection. The study recorded best responses of complete response, partial response or progressive disease. Germline V CDR1 and CDR2: SGHDT, YYEEEE. Trimming removed 3 bases from V and 4 bases from J, with 12 bases in between. The CDR3 is made up of 14 amino acids. The protocol was immunoSEQ multiplex PCR, while the TCRdb copy is restricted to in-frame clones and leaves out a portion. The table has some 25,000 clones, approximately 86% seen once. As regards this clone: Antigen unknown.

The starting material was CD8+ T cells from blood, obtained at baseline. The TCR sequence derives from a human donor with classical Hodgkin lymphoma. This rearrangement joins TRBV5-6 to TRBJ2-3; D is uncertain. In DNA, the CDR3 is TGTGCCAGCAGCTACTCGGTAAGCGCAGATACGCAGTATTTT. It translates to CASSYSVSADTQYF.